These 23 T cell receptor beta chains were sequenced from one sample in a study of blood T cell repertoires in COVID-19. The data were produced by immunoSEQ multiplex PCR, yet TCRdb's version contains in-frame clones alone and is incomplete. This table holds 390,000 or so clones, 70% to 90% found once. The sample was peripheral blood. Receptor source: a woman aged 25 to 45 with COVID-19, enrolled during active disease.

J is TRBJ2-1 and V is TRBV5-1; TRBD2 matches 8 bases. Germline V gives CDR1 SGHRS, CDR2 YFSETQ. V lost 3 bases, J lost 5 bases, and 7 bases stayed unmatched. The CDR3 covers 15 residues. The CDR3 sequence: CASSSGLARHNEQFF. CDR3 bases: TGCGCCAGCAGCTCCGGACTAGCTCGTCACAATGAGCAGTTCTTC.

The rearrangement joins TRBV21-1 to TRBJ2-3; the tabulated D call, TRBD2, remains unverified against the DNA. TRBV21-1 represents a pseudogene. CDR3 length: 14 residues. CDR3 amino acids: CASREEEDTDTQYF. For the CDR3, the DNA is TGTGCCAGCAGGGAAGAGGAGGATACAGATACGCAGTATTTT.

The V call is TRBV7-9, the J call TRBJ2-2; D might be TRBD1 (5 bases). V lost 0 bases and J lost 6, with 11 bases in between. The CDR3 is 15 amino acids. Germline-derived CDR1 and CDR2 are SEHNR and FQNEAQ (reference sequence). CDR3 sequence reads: CASSLALQGPGELFF. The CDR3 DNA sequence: TGTGCCAGCAGCTTAGCTCTCCAGGGTCCCGGGGAGCTGTTTTTT.

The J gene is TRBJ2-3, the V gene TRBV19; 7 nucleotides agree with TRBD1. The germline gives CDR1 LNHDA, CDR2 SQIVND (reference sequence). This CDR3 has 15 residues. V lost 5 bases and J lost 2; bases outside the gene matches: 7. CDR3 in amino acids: CASSEDRDLTDTQYF. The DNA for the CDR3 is TGTGCCAGTAGTGAAGACAGGGATCTCACAGATACGCAGTATTTT.

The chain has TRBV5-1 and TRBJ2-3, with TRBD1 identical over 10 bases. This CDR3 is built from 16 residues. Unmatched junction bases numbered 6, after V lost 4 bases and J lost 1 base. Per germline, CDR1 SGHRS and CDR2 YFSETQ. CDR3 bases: TGCGCCAGCAGCATCAGGGACAGGGGACGCACAGATACGCAGTATTTT. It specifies CASSIRDRGRTDTQYF.

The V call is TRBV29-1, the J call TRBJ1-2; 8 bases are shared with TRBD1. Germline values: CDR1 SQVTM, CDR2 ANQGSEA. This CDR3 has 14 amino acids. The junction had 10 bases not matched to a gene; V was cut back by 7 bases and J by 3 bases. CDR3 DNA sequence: TGCAGCGGCCAGCCTCAGGGGGCGGACTATGGCTACACCTTC. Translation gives CSGQPQGADYGYTF.

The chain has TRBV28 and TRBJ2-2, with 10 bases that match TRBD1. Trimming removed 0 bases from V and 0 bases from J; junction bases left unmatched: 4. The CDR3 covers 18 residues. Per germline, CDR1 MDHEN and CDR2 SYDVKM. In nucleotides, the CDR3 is TGTGCCAGCAGTTTATGGGGGACAGGGGTATCGAACACCGGGGAGCTGTTTTTT. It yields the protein CASSLWGTGVSNTGELFF.

CDR3: CASSQLMRRENTEAFF. The DNA for the CDR3 is TGCGCCAGCAGTCAATTGATGCGGCGGGAGAACACTGAAGCTTTCTTT. The chain couples TRBV23-1 to TRBJ1-1; D gene uncertain. TRBV23-1 is sorted into the ORF group, with uncertain function. Deletions cut 1 base from V and 1 base from J, with 13 bases between. The CDR3 consists of 16 residues.

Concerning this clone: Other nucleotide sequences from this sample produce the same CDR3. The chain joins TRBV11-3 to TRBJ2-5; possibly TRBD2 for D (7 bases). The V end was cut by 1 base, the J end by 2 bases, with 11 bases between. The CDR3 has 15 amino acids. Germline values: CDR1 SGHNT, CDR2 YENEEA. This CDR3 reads CASSLGGGRQETQYF. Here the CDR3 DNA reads TGTGCCAGCAGCTTAGGGGGGGGCAGACAAGAGACCCAGTACTTC.

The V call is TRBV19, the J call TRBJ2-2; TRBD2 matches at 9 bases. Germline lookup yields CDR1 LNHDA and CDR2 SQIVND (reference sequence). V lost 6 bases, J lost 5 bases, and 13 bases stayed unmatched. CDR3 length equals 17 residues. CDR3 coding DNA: TGTGCCAGTAGCCGACTAGCGGCCCGGTTGGGGACCGGGGAGCTGTTTTTT. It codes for CASSRLAARLGTGELFF.

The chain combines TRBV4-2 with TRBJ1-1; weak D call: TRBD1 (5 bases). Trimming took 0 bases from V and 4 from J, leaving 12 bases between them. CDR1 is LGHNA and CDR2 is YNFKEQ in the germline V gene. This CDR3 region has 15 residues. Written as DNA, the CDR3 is TGTGCCAGCAGCCAAGATCCAGGAGGGGTCACTGAAGCTTTCTTT. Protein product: CASSQDPGGVTEAFF.

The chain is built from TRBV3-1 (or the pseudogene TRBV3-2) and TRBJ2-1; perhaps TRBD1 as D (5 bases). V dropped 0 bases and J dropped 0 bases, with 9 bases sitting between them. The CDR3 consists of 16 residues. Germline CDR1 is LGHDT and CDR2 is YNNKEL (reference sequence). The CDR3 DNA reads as TGTGCCAGCAGCCAAGATACAGGTGCCTCCTACAATGAGCAGTTCTTC. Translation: CASSQDTGASYNEQFF.

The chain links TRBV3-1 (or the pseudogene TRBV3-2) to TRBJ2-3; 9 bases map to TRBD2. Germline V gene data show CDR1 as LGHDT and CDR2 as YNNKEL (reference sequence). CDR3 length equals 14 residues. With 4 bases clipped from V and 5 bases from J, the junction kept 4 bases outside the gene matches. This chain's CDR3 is CASSLRAGGDTQYF. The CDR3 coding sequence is TGTGCCAGCAGCCTACGAGCGGGAGGAGATACGCAGTATTTT.

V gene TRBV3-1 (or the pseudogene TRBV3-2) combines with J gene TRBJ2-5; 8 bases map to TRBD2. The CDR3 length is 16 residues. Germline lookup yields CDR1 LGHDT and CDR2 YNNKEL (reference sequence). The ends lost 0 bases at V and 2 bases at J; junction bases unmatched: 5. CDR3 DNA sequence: TGTGCCAGCAGCCAAGAGTCTAGCGGGCCACAAGAGACCCAGTACTTC. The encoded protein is CASSQESSGPQETQYF.

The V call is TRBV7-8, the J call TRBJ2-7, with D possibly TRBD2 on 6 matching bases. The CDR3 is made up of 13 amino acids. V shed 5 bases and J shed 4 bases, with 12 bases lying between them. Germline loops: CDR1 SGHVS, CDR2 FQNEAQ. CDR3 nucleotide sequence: TGTGCCAGCAGCAGCGGGCTCCGGTACGAGCAGTACTTC. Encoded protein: CASSSGLRYEQYF.

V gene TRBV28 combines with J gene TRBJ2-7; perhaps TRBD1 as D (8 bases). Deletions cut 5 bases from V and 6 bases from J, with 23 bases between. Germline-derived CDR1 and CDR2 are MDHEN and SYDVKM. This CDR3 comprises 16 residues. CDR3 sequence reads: CASSHFPDRGGSEQYF. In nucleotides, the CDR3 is TGTGCCAGCAGTCATTTCCCAGACAGGGGAGGGTCCGAGCAGTACTTC.

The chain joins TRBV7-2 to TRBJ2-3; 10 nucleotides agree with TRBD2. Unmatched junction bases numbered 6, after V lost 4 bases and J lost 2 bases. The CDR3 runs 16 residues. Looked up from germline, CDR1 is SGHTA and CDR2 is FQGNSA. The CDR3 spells CASSSPGLANTDTQYF. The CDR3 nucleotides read TGTGCCAGCAGCTCCCCGGGACTAGCGAACACAGATACGCAGTATTTT.

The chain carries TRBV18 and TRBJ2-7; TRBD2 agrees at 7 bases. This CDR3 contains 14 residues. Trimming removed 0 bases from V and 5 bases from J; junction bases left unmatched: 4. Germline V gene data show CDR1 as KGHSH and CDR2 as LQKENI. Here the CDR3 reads CASSPPSGGDEQYF. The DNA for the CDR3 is TGTGCCAGCTCACCACCGTCGGGGGGAGACGAGCAGTACTTC.

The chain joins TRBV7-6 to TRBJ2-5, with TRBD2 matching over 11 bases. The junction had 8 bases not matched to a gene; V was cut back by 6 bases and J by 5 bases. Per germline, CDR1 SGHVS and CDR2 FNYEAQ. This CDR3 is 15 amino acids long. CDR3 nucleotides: TGTGCCAGCAGGGCTAGCGGGAGGAAGGAGGAGACCCAGTACTTC. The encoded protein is CASRASGRKEETQYF.

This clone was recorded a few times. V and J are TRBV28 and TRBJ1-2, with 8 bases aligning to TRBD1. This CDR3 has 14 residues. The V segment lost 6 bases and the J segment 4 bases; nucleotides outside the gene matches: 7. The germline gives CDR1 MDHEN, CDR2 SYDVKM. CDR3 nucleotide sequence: TGTGCCAGCAGGGCGGGACAGGCAGGCTATGGCTACACCTTC. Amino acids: CASRAGQAGYGYTF.

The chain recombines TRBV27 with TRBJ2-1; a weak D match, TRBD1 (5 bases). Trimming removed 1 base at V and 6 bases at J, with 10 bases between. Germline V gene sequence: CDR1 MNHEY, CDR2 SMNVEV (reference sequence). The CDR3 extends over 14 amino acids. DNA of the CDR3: TGTGCCAGCAGTTTATTTCAGGGCGCCAATGAGCAGTTCTTC. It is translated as CASSLFQGANEQFF.

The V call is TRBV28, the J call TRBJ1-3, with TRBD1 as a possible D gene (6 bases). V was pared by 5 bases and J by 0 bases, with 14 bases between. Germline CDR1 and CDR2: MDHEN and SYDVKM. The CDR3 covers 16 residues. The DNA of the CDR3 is TGTGCCAGCAGTCCCCCGGGACATCCCTCTGGAAACACCATATATTTT. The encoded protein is CASSPPGHPSGNTIYF.

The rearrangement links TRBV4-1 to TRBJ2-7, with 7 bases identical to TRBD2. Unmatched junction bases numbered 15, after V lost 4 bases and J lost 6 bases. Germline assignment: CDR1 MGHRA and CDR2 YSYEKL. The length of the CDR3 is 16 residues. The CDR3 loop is CASSPKSLTSASEQYF. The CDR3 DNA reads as TGCGCCAGCAGCCCCAAGTCGTTAACTAGCGCTTCCGAGCAGTACTTC.